This TCR beta chain comes out of a study of OX40 agonist ivuxolimab in advanced cancers. Overall study: Dose-escalation patients suffered from hepatocellular carcinoma, melanoma, renal cell or head and neck cancer. Study-level findings and limits: There was clonal expansion of CD4+ and CD8+ blood T cells by week 6 at 0.1 to 3.0 mg/kg. In the 0.1-3.0 mg/kg groups, partial responders showed among the lowest expansion.

Peripheral blood came from all dose cohorts at three timepoints. This clone was seen only a few times. Its antigen remains unknown. Assay used: immunoSEQ multiplex PCR; TCRdb lists only in-frame clones, some missing. The repertoire has some 99,000 clones, 80% to 95% of them found once; the top ten carry about 1.6%. Germline V gene sequence: CDR1 SGHNT, CDR2 YENEEA. V was clipped by 5 bases and J by 6 bases; unmatched bases: 8. This CDR3 has 14 amino acids. This receptor was identified in an adult with an advanced solid tumor such as melanoma, head and neck, liver or kidney cancer. Sequences were derived from CD4+ or CD8+ T cells sorted from blood, sampled in a trial of the OX40 agonist ivuxolimab. The chain joins TRBV11-3 to TRBJ2-7; 9 bases are shared with TRBD2. CDR3 in amino acids: CASSPSGTTGEQYF. CDR3 sequence (DNA): TGTGCCAGCAGCCCTAGCGGGACTACTGGCGAGCAGTACTTC.